This record looks at one T cell receptor (beta chain) sequence and its context. V lost 0 bases, J lost 2 bases, and 9 bases lay in between. CDR3 length: 14 residues. The V gene's germline CDR1 is GTSNPN and CDR2 SVGIG (reference sequence). This sample stems from a study of blood T cell repertoires in COVID-19. In the study overall: From the United States, Italy and Spain came samples of acute and convalescent COVID-19. Sample material is recorded as cDNA or gDNA derived from T cells, B-cell-depleted T cells, or PBMCs.

In the original analysis: Researchers report that nucleated cell counts were estimated from reference gene primer amplification. The assay was immunoSEQ multiplex PCR, and TCRdb's table has in-frame clones only and misses some. The V and J calls and clone size were taken over from that table, and D and trimming were inferred from the DNA. The sample carries approximately 190,000 clones, 83% recorded once. The clonotype was recovered from a middle-aged woman with acute or convalescent COVID-19. Material for sequencing was peripheral blood. This chain connects TRBV30 to TRBJ2-3; no clear D gene. The CDR3 coding sequence is TGTGCCTGGAGTGTCTCCGGGTACACAGATACGCAGTATTTT. Encoded protein: CAWSVSGYTDTQYF. Full variable domain (outside the CDR3, taken from reference TRBV30 and TRBJ2-3): SQTIHQWPATLVQPVGSPLSLECTVEGTSNPNLYWYRQAAGRGLQLLFYSVGIGQISSEVPQNLSASRPQDRQFILSSKKLLLSDSGFYLCAWSVSGYTDTQYFGPGTRLTVL.